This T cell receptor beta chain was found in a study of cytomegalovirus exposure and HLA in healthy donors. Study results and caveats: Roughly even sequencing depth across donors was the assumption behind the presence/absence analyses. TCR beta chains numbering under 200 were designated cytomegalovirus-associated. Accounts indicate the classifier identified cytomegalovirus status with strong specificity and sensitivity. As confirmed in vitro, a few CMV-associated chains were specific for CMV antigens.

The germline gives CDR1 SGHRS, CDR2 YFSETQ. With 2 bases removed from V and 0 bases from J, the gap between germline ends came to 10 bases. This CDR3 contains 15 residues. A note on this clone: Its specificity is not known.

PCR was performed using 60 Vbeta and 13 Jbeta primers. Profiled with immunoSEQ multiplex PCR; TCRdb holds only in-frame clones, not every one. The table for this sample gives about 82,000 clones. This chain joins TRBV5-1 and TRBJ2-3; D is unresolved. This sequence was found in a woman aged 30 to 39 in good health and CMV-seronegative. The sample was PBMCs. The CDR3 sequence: CASSFGQASTDTQYF. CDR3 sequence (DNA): TGCGCCAGCAGCTTCGGCCAGGCTAGCACAGATACGCAGTATTTT.